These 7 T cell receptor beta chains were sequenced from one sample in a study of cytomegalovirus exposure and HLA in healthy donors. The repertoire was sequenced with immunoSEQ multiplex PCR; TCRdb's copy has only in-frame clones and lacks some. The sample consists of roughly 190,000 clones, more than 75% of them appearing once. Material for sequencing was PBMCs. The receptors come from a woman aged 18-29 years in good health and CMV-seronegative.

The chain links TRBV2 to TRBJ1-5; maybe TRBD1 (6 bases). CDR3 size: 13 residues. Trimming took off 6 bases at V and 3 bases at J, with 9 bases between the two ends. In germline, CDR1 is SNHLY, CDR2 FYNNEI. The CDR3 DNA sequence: TGTGCCAGCAGGGGGGCCTCCAATCAGCCCCAGCATTTT. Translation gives CASRGASNQPQHF. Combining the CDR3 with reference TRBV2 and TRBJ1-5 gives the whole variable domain EPEVTQTPSHQVTQMGQEVILRCVPISNHLYFYWYRQILGQKVEFLVSFYNNEISEKSEIFDDQFSVERPDGSNFTLKIRSTKLEDSAMYFCASRGASNQPQHFGDGTRLSIL.

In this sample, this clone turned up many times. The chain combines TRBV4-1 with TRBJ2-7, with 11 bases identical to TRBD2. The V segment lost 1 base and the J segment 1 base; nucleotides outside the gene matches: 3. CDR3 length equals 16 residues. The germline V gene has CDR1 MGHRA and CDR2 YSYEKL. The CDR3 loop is CASSQGLAGGSYEQYF. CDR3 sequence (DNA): TGCGCCAGCAGCCAAGGGCTAGCGGGGGGTTCCTACGAGCAGTACTTC.

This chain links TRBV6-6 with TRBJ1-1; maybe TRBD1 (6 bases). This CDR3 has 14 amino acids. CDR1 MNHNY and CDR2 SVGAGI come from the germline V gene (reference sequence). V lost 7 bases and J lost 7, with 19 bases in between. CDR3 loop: CASTVRGGSVEAFF. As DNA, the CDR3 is TGTGCCAGCACCGTAAGGGGGGGGTCGGTTGAAGCTTTCTTT.

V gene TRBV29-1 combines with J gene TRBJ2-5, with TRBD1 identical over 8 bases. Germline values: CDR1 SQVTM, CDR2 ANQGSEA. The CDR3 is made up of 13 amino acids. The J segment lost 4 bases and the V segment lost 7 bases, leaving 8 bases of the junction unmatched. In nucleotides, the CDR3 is TGCAGCGCCAGGGGTGGGACAGGAGAGACCCAGTACTTC. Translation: CSARGGTGETQYF.

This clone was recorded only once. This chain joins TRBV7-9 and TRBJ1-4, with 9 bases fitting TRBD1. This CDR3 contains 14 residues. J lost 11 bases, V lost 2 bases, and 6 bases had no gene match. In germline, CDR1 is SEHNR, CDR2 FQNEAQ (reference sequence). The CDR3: CASSLWDREDKLFF. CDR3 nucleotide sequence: TGTGCCAGCAGCTTATGGGACAGGGAGGACAAACTGTTTTTT.

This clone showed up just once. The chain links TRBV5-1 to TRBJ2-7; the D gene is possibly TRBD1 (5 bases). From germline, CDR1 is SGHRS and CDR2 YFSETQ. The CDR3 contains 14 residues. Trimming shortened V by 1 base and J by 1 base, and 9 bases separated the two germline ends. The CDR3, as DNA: TGCGCCAGCAGCTTGAGGGGATGGTCCTACGAGCAGTACTTC. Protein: CASSLRGWSYEQYF.

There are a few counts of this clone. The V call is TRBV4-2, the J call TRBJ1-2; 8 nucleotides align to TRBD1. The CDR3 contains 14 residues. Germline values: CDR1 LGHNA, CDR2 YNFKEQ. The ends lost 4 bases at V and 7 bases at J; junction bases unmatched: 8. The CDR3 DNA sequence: TGTGCCAGCAGCCCCGGACAGGGTTCGAGTGGCTACACCTTC. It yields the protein CASSPGQGSSGYTF.